Presented here are 32 T cell receptor beta chains from one specimen sequenced in a study of molecular identifiers for immune sequencing clone quantification. In TCRdb, the PCR reads were re-called with MiXCR into one record per CDR3 protein. The table shows 550,000 to 750,000 distinct CDR3 sequences, with just under 20% occurring only once. Input material: naive CD8+ T cells from blood, with Jurkat cell RNA spiked in. Regarding subset: FACS-sorted CD8+CD4-CCR7+CD45RA+ naive T cells. The receptors originated from a human donor in good health. Some libraries in this study had Jurkat cell RNA spiked in.

The sample holds many counts of this clonotype. The chain recombines TRBV27 with TRBJ2-6; perhaps TRBD1 as D (5 bases). Germline CDR1 is MNHEY and CDR2 is SMNVEV (reference sequence). CDR3 length: 19 residues. Trimming removed 5 bases from V and 0 bases from J, with 20 bases in between. DNA of the CDR3: TGTGCCAGCAGTCCCCTATTGACAACCACAGGCTCTGGGGCCAACGTCCTGACTTTC. Amino acid sequence: CASSPLLTTTGSGANVLTF. Combining the CDR3 with reference TRBV27 and TRBJ2-6 gives the whole variable domain EAQVTQNPRYLITVTGKKLTVTCSQNMNHEYMSWYRQDPGLGLRQIYYSMNVEVTDKGDVPEGYKVSRKEKRNFPLILESPSPNQTSLYFCASSPLLTTTGSGANVLTFGAGSRLTVL.

This clonotype was detected ten times or more. V is TRBV5-6 and J is TRBJ2-3, with 8 bases fitting TRBD2. CDR3 length: 16 amino acids. The V gene end was trimmed by 0 bases and the J gene end by 8 bases; junction bases not matched to a gene: 11. The V gene's germline CDR1 is SGHDT and CDR2 YYEEEE. CDR3 in amino acids: CASSLEVPGLDGTQYF. CDR3 in DNA: TGTGCCAGCAGCTTGGAAGTACCGGGACTAGATGGTACGCAGTATTTT.

The rearrangement joins TRBV12-3 or TRBV12-4 to TRBJ2-1, with 7 bases fitting TRBD1. V was pared by 6 bases and J by 5 bases, with 7 bases of the junction left unmatched. CDR3 length equals 14 residues. The CDR3 sequence is CASRDGTADNEQFF. CDR3 in DNA: TGTGCCAGCAGGGACGGGACAGCCGACAATGAGCAGTTCTTC.

Note on this clonotype: This may arise from a read error, as a much more abundant clone is one base away. Here the CDR3 reads CASSKGGQGLATNGKLFF. The DNA for the CDR3 is TGTGCCAGCAGCAAAGGGGGACAGGGCCTTGCAACTAATGGAAAACTGTTTTTT. V gene TRBV7-9 combines with J gene TRBJ1-4, with 9 bases fitting TRBD1. This CDR3 has 18 amino acids. Germline V gene sequence: CDR1 SEHNR, CDR2 FQNEAQ (reference sequence).

Many counts were recorded for this clonotype. This rearrangement joins TRBV5-6 to TRBJ2-4; D is perhaps TRBD2 (5 bases). Trimming cost V 4 bases and J 1 base, with 18 bases left between them. Germline CDR1 SGHDT, CDR2 YYEEEE. CDR3 length equals 17 residues. The CDR3 loop is CASSVAPPRRAKNIQYF. CDR3 DNA sequence: TGTGCCAGCAGCGTGGCTCCCCCCCGGAGGGCCAAAAACATTCAGTACTTC.

The J gene is TRBJ2-7, the V gene TRBV9, with TRBD2 matching 12 bases. The CDR3 has 16 amino acids. CDR1 SGDLS and CDR2 YYNGEE come from the germline V gene. J was trimmed by 4 bases and V by 4 bases; bases with no gene match: 9. The CDR3 spells CASSPYGLAGLYEQYF. CDR3 in DNA: TGTGCCAGCAGCCCGTACGGACTAGCGGGATTATACGAGCAGTACTTC.

At least ten counts were recorded for this clonotype. This sequence joins TRBV4-1 and TRBJ1-5; 9 nucleotides align to TRBD1. CDR3 length: 15 residues. J lost 7 bases, V lost 3 bases, and 7 bases had no gene match. Germline V gives CDR1 MGHRA, CDR2 YSYEKL. The CDR3 loop reads CASSHRQGVGQPQHF. The CDR3 DNA sequence: TGCGCCAGCAGCCACAGACAGGGGGTCGGACAGCCCCAGCATTTT.

This clonotype was observed many times. The genes are TRBV12-3 or TRBV12-4 and TRBJ2-3; TRBD2 agrees at 8 bases. V gave up 5 bases and J gave up 5 bases; unmatched junction bases: 12. This CDR3 spans 16 amino acids. This CDR3 is CASSHSLAGVQDTQYF. The CDR3 DNA is TGTGCCAGCAGTCATTCTCTAGCGGGCGTCCAAGATACGCAGTATTTT.

This clonotype was detected many times. V gene TRBV5-6 combines with J gene TRBJ2-5, with D possibly TRBD2 on 6 matching bases. Germline assignment: CDR1 SGHDT and CDR2 YYEEEE. This CDR3 has 16 amino acids. Trimming removed 4 bases at V and 0 bases at J, with 16 bases between. CDR3 DNA sequence: TGTGCCAGCAGCCCTCTCAGCGGGCCCAACCAAGAGACCCAGTACTTC. It specifies CASSPLSGPNQETQYF.

To note about this clonotype: The junction and the germline gene differ at one end; a read error may be behind it. The V gene is TRBV27, the J gene TRBJ2-3; D gene unclear. The CDR3 totals 16 residues. Germline V CDR1 and CDR2: MNHEY, SMNVEV (reference sequence). Here the CDR3 DNA reads TGCGCCAGCGCAAAAATAAGGGCGGTTGGCACAGATACGCAGTATTTT. Its translation is CASAKIRAVGTDTQYF.

This clonotype was counted many times. The chain has TRBV5-1 and TRBJ2-7; TRBD1 agrees at 10 bases. This CDR3 has 15 amino acids. Germline CDR1 and CDR2: SGHRS and YFSETQ. J lost 3 bases, V lost 3 bases, and 6 bases had no gene match. CDR3 nucleotide sequence: TGCGCCAGCAGCTCGTCCGGGACAGGGGTCTACGAGCAGTACTTC. It encodes CASSSSGTGVYEQYF.

Turning to this clonotype: A much larger clone sits a single nucleotide away, making a read error possible. This sequence joins TRBV7-6 and TRBJ2-1, with 8 bases that match TRBD2. Germline CDR1 reads SGHVS; CDR2 reads FNYEAQ. The V and J ends lost 8 bases and 6 bases, in that order; junction bases with no gene match: 24. CDR3 size: 19 residues. CDR3 residues: CASGQSLASGFFLVNEQFF. CDR3 sequence (DNA): TGTGCCAGCGGCCAATCACTTGCTAGCGGGTTTTTTCTAGTCAATGAGCAGTTCTTC.

About this clonotype: A much larger clone is a single base away; this may be a read error. This chain connects TRBV6-5 to TRBJ1-1; maybe TRBD1 (5 bases). Germline V CDR1 and CDR2: MNHEY, SVGAGI. The length of the CDR3 is 17 residues. V was shortened by 5 bases and J by 6 bases, with 25 bases between the two germline ends. The CDR3 loop reads CASSPEIPGPRHSEAFF. The CDR3 bases are TGTGCCAGCAGTCCGGAAATACCGGGGCCCCGTCACTCTGAAGCTTTCTTT.

This clonotype was observed a few times. The rearrangement joins TRBV20-1 to TRBJ1-1; no firm D call. V was trimmed by 6 bases and J by 7 bases, leaving 12 bases between them. Germline CDR1 is DFQATT and CDR2 is SNEGSKA (reference sequence). CDR3 length: 11 amino acids. CDR3 loop: CSAQLGYEAFF. The CDR3 DNA reads TGCAGTGCCCAATTGGGTTATGAAGCTTTCTTT.

This chain connects TRBV5-1 to TRBJ2-1; D gene uncertain. The germline V gene encodes CDR1 SGHRS and CDR2 YFSETQ. The CDR3 contains 14 residues. The V and J ends lost 0 bases and 4 bases respectively, with 8 bases between them. The CDR3 loop is CASSLVQLYNEQFF. The DNA for the CDR3 is TGCGCCAGCAGCTTGGTGCAGCTTTACAATGAGCAGTTCTTC.

In this sample, this clonotype turned up many times. V gene TRBV12-3 or TRBV12-4 combines with J gene TRBJ1-5; 7 bases are a match to TRBD1. The CDR3 is made up of 16 amino acids. Unmatched junction bases numbered 8, after V lost 6 bases and J lost 0 bases. The DNA of the CDR3 is TGTGCCAGCAGCTCCGGGACAGAACATAGCAATCAGCCCCAGCATTTT. It specifies CASSSGTEHSNQPQHF.

This clonotype has a handful of counts. This chain links TRBV7-9 with TRBJ2-5; maybe TRBD2 (7 bases). Trimming took off 11 bases at V and 1 base at J, with 14 bases between the two ends. The germline CDR1 and CDR2 sequences are SEHNR and FQNEAQ (reference sequence). The CDR3 consists of 13 residues. CDR3 bases: TGTGCCTTACGGGGGGCCCTCCAAGAGACCCAGTACTTC. Encoded protein: CALRGALQETQYF. Supplemented by reference TRBV7-9 and TRBJ2-5, the full variable domain reads DTGVSQNPRHKITKRGQNVTFRCDPISEHNRLYWYRQTLGQGPEFLTYFQNEAQLEKSRLLSDRFSAERPKGSFSTLEIQRTEQGDSAMYLCALRGALQETQYFGPGTRLLVL.

The rearrangement joins TRBV2 to TRBJ1-2; TRBD1 might be the D (5 bases). Trimming stripped 5 bases from V and 8 bases from J, with 15 bases between. The CDR3 runs to 13 residues. Germline-derived CDR1 and CDR2 are SNHLY and FYNNEI. The CDR3 DNA sequence: TGTGCCAGCAGTTTGGCTGGAGGGGTCGGCTACACCTTC. It specifies CASSLAGGVGYTF.

This clonotype came up a few times. Here the CDR3 omits its conserved ending phenylalanine or tryptophan, so a read error is the likely source. The chain employs TRBV5-1 and TRBJ2-7, with D possibly being TRBD2 (5 bases). The CDR3 consists of 13 residues. Germline CDR1 and CDR2: SGHRS and YFSETQ. V shed 4 bases and J shed 2 bases, with 10 bases lying between them. CDR3 bases: TGCGCCAGCAGCGCGGACTGGACCTACGAGCAGTACTCC. It yields the protein CASSADWTYEQYS.

This clonotype has a count of ten or more. This chain links TRBV12-3 or TRBV12-4 with TRBJ2-2, with TRBD2 as a possible D gene (6 bases). The CDR3 covers 15 residues. Trimming left V 10 bases short and J 1 base short, with 16 bases between. The CDR3: CATPASGLNTGELFF. CDR3 DNA: TGTGCCACCCCAGCAAGCGGGTTGAACACCGGGGAGCTGTTTTTT.

Note on this clonotype: At one boundary the junction diverges from the germline segment, which might be a read error. The V gene is TRBV27, the J gene TRBJ1-1; D gene uncertain. The CDR3 consists of 15 residues. Germline values: CDR1 MNHEY, CDR2 SMNVEV (reference sequence). The chain's CDR3 is CASSLLSAANTGAFF. The CDR3, as DNA: TGTGCCAGCAGTTTATTGAGCGCGGCGAACACTGGAGCTTTCTTT.

The table lists this clonotype with many counts. V is TRBV6-5 and J is TRBJ1-5; D not resolved. V lost 2 bases, J lost 4 bases, and 6 bases lay in between. The V gene's germline CDR1 is MNHEY and CDR2 SVGAGI. The CDR3 sequence is 13 residues long. The DNA of the CDR3 is TGTGCCAGCAGTTACGGTCTAAATCAGCCCCAGCATTTT. Encoded protein: CASSYGLNQPQHF.

This clonotype was seen at least ten times. The J gene is TRBJ2-1, the V gene TRBV7-8; D tentatively reads TRBD1 or TRBD2 (5 bases each). V was clipped by 2 bases and J by 2 bases, with 10 bases between them. This CDR3 comprises 15 residues. Germline-derived CDR1 and CDR2 are SGHVS and FQNEAQ. The CDR3 reads CASSLTGTAYNEQFF. DNA of the CDR3: TGTGCCAGCAGCTTAACCGGGACGGCCTACAATGAGCAGTTCTTC.

This clonotype was detected many times. The gene calls are TRBV20-1 and TRBJ2-7; 10 bases line up with TRBD2. Unmatched junction bases numbered 12, after V lost 0 bases and J lost 4 bases. The CDR3 is made up of 17 amino acids. Germline V CDR1 and CDR2: DFQATT, SNEGSKA (reference sequence). This chain's CDR3 is CSARETMSGGAAYEQYF. CDR3 DNA: TGCAGTGCTAGAGAGACTATGAGCGGGGGGGCGGCTTACGAGCAGTACTTC.

As regards this clonotype: A much larger clone lies a single base off, so this may be a read error. The CDR3 end shows no conserved phenylalanine or tryptophan, and so a read error is likely. The chain uses TRBV20-1 and TRBJ2-3; 8 bases are shared with TRBD2. The ends lost 1 base at V and 1 base at J; junction bases unmatched: 7. This CDR3 is built from 16 residues. Germline CDR1 DFQATT, CDR2 SNEGSKA (reference sequence). The CDR3 reads CSARAPGGGGTDTQYL. The CDR3 coding sequence is TGCAGTGCTAGAGCACCCGGGGGGGGGGGCACAGATACGCAGTATCTT.

Of note for this clonotype: This is likely a read error, given that the CDR3 carries no conserved phenylalanine or tryptophan at its end. J is TRBJ2-3 and V is TRBV20-1; tentatively, D is TRBD2 (7 bases). The CDR3 totals 15 residues. The ends were cut back, 1 base at V and 2 bases at J, with 13 bases in the middle. CDR1 DFQATT and CDR2 SNEGSKA come from the germline V gene (reference sequence). Here the CDR3 reads CSARVSGGATDTQYC. The CDR3 nucleotides are TGCAGTGCTAGAGTCAGTGGGGGGGCCACAGATACGCAGTATTGT.

This clonotype was counted at least ten times. The CDR3 nucleotides read TGTGCCAGCAGCACGGGGACTGGAACATACAATGAGCAGTTCTTC. It is translated as CASSTGTGTYNEQFF. This chain links TRBV5-6 with TRBJ2-1; D is perhaps TRBD2 (6 bases). The CDR3 has 15 residues. V was cut by 4 bases and J by 4 bases, with 15 bases left in between. CDR1 SGHDT and CDR2 YYEEEE come from the germline V gene.

This clonotype was observed at least ten times. The chain carries TRBV6-2 or TRBV6-3 and TRBJ2-4, with 7 positions matching TRBD1. Per germline, CDR1 MNHEY and CDR2 SVGEGT. Trimming at V came to 6 bases and at J to 0 bases, leaving 14 bases not matched to a gene. The CDR3 is 18 residues long. This CDR3 reads CASSTGTDFYLAKNIQYF. The CDR3 DNA sequence: TGTGCCAGCAGCACCGGGACAGACTTCTACCTAGCCAAAAACATTCAGTACTTC.

The V gene is TRBV28, the J gene TRBJ1-5; D is ambiguous. CDR3 length: 14 residues. V was pared by 2 bases and J by 1 base, with 6 bases between. Germline values: CDR1 MDHEN, CDR2 SYDVKM. As DNA, the CDR3 is TGTGCCAGCAGTTTAATGTCAAGCAATCAGCCCCAGCATTTT. This translates into CASSLMSSNQPQHF.

This clonotype was recorded at least ten times. The chain carries TRBV24-1 and TRBJ2-7, with D unresolved. Germline CDR1 and CDR2: KGHDR and SFDVKD. V lost 4 bases to trimming and J lost 2 bases, with 11 bases between them. The CDR3 totals 14 residues. CDR3 loop: CATSDPTTAYEQYF. The DNA of the CDR3 is TGTGCCACCAGTGACCCTACTACCGCCTACGAGCAGTACTTC.

This clonotype was detected many times. The chain is built from TRBV6-2 or TRBV6-3 and TRBJ2-3; D assignment may be TRBD1 or TRBD2 (5 bases each). Looked up from germline, CDR1 is MNHEY and CDR2 is SVGEGT. V lost 2 bases to trimming and J lost 5 bases, with 14 bases between them. This CDR3 region has 15 residues. The CDR3 DNA reads TGTGCCAGCAGTTACGGGGGACCTCCGGAAGATACGCAGTATTTT. Translation: CASSYGGPPEDTQYF.

This clonotype was seen ten or more times. V is TRBV29-1 and J is TRBJ2-5; 9 nucleotides agree with TRBD2. The V segment lost 7 bases and the J segment 5 bases; nucleotides outside the gene matches: 11. CDR3 length equals 14 residues. The germline V gene encodes CDR1 SQVTM and CDR2 ANQGSEA. For the CDR3, the DNA is TGCAGCGCCAGACTTAGCGGGGGATTGGAGACCCAGTACTTC. Protein product: CSARLSGGLETQYF.